One and the same sample provided the 31 T cell receptor beta chains below, sequenced in a study of blood T cells in healthy people across ages. It was with a sample-barcoded 5' primer and a J-beta primer mix that a second PCR of roughly 7 to 12 cycles was run. TCRdb fed the 5' RACE reads into MiXCR, producing one record per CDR3 protein. Among about 1.8 million distinct CDR3 sequences listed, less than 50% were seen once. Sequenced input: blood. Receptor source: a woman aged 35 to 49 in good health.

This clonotype has a single count. This may be a read error, as it is one base from a much larger clone. This chain connects TRBV27 to TRBJ2-6, with a possible D match to TRBD1 (6 bases). This CDR3 has 15 residues. In germline, CDR1 is MNHEY, CDR2 SMNVEV (reference sequence). Trimming removed 9 bases at V and 4 bases at J, with 16 bases between. The CDR3 is CASGQWASGANVLTF. In nucleotides, the CDR3 is TGTGCCAGTGGACAGTGGGCATCGGGGGCCAACGTCCTGACTTTC.

The chain has TRBV20-1 and TRBJ1-1; D ambiguous. Trimming removed 6 bases from V and 11 bases from J, with 7 bases in between. CDR1 and CDR2 from the germline V gene are DFQATT and SNEGSKA (reference sequence). This CDR3 is 8 amino acids long. This CDR3 reads CSAHRAFF. The CDR3 DNA follows: TGCAGTGCGCATAGGGCTTTCTTT.

The chain couples TRBV6-2 or TRBV6-3 to TRBJ2-5; 8 nucleotides line up with TRBD1. The germline V gene encodes CDR1 MNHEY and CDR2 SVGEGT. The CDR3 sequence is 15 residues long. V was clipped by 7 bases and J by 4 bases; unmatched bases: 11. The CDR3 loop reads CASIQRDRIRETQYF. The CDR3 DNA reads TGTGCCAGCATTCAAAGGGACAGGATTAGAGAGACCCAGTACTTC.

With regard to this clonotype: A much larger clone sits a single nucleotide away, making a read error possible. This chain connects TRBV29-1 to TRBJ2-1, with D possibly matching TRBD1 (5 bases). The J call may not be correct, given that the DNA end is closer to TRBJ2-7. This CDR3 is 13 amino acids long. Germline V CDR1 and CDR2: SQVTM, ANQGSEA. CDR3 in amino acids: CSVDAGSYNEQYF. The CDR3 DNA is TGCAGCGTTGACGCAGGGTCCTACAATGAGCAGTACTTC.

The CDR3 DNA is TGTGCCAGCTCACCAGAACGGATGAACACTGAAGCTTTCTTT. Its translation: CASSPERMNTEAFF. The rearrangement joins TRBV18 to TRBJ1-1; D not resolved. The ends were cut back, 2 bases at V and 0 bases at J, with 7 bases in the middle. Per germline, CDR1 KGHSH and CDR2 LQKENI. The CDR3 has 14 residues.

The J gene is TRBJ1-2, the V gene TRBV6-2 or TRBV6-3; unclear D gene. Germline V lookup: CDR1 MNHEY, CDR2 SVGEGT. V was pared by 10 bases and J by 2 bases, with 20 bases between. This CDR3 is built from 15 residues. CDR3 in DNA: TGTGCCACCGGTGTGTTGGCAGCAAAGAACTATGGCTACACCTTC. Its translation is CATGVLAAKNYGYTF.

The CDR3: CASSRDRGLERTQYF. The CDR3 DNA sequence: TGTGCCAGCTCACGCGACAGGGGGCTTGAGCGTACGCAGTATTTT. The chain employs TRBV18 and TRBJ2-3; the match to TRBD1 covers 10 bases. V shed 4 bases, J shed 8 bases, and the junction held 9 bases outside the gene matches. The germline V gene has CDR1 KGHSH and CDR2 LQKENI. The CDR3 has 15 residues.

Only a few counts were recorded for this clonotype. The chain links TRBV6-5 to TRBJ1-2, with TRBD1 matching 8 bases. Germline V gene data show CDR1 as MNHEY and CDR2 as SVGAGI. There are 14 residues in the CDR3. Trimming at V came to 5 bases and at J to 2 bases, leaving 4 bases not matched to a gene. CDR3 region: CASSHNRGNYGYTF. CDR3 sequence (DNA): TGTGCCAGCAGTCACAACAGGGGGAACTATGGCTACACCTTC.

Of note for this clonotype: At one end, the junction sequence differs from germline, possibly due to a read error. The chain employs TRBV5-4 and TRBJ2-1, with D unclear. CDR3 length: 16 amino acids. From germline, CDR1 is SGHNT and CDR2 YYREEE (reference sequence). The CDR3 region is CASTLGGQSSYNEQFF. CDR3 DNA sequence: TGTGCCAGCACCTTGGGTGGGCAGAGCTCCTACAATGAGCAGTTCTTC. Full variable domain (rest looked up from reference TRBV5-4 and TRBJ2-1): ETGVTQSPTHLIKTRGQQVTLRCSSQSGHNTVSWYQQALGQGPQFIFQYYREEENGRGNFPPRFSGLQFPNYSSELNVNALELDDSALYLCASTLGGQSSYNEQFFGPGTRLTVL.

This chain links TRBV7-9 with TRBJ1-2; D is unclear. Between the trimmed V and J ends, which lost 5 bases and 7 bases, there was a span of 14 bases. Germline CDR1 is SEHNR and CDR2 is FQNEAQ (reference sequence). CDR3 length equals 13 residues. The CDR3, as DNA: TGTGCCAGCAGCGGACCTGTGGCACGTGGCTACACCTTC. Its translation: CASSGPVARGYTF.

This chain joins TRBV3-1 and TRBJ2-3; no clear D. This CDR3 is built from 14 residues. With 4 bases removed from V and 1 base from J, the gap between germline ends came to 9 bases. Germline V gene lookup returns CDR1 LGHDT and CDR2 YNNKEL (reference sequence). This CDR3 reads CASSPLFCTDTQYF. The CDR3 nucleotides are TGTGCCAGCAGCCCACTCTTCTGCACAGATACGCAGTATTTT.

The chain joins TRBV7-2 to TRBJ1-5; weak D call: TRBD1 (5 bases). This CDR3 contains 15 residues. The V gene lost 1 base and the J gene lost 4 bases, with 11 bases spanning the gap. Germline assignment: CDR1 SGHTA and CDR2 FQGNSA. DNA of the CDR3: TGTGCCAGCAGCTTAGGGGGGAATGGGAATCAGCCCCAGCATTTT. This translates into CASSLGGNGNQPQHF.

This rearrangement joins TRBV6-2 or TRBV6-3 to TRBJ1-5; TRBD1 is a possible D gene (6 bases). The CDR3 runs to 16 residues. The germline V gene encodes CDR1 MNHEY and CDR2 SVGEGT. The V gene lost 5 bases and the J gene lost 0 bases, with 14 bases spanning the gap. The CDR3 loop is CASSTNRVHSNQPQHF. Written as DNA, the CDR3 is TGTGCCAGCAGTACTAACAGGGTCCATAGCAATCAGCCCCAGCATTTT.

The chain carries TRBV28 and TRBJ2-7, with D perhaps TRBD2 (5 bases). Germline V gene sequence: CDR1 MDHEN, CDR2 SYDVKM. V lost 5 bases and J lost 2, with 10 bases in between. CDR3 length: 13 amino acids. The CDR3 reads CASSAALAYEQYF. The CDR3 coding sequence is TGTGCCAGCAGTGCCGCACTAGCCTACGAGCAGTACTTC.

V and J are TRBV12-3 or TRBV12-4 and TRBJ2-5, with TRBD2 identical over 10 bases. V shed 5 bases and J 0 bases; nucleotides not matched to a gene: 6. The CDR3 totals 16 residues. CDR3 coding DNA: TGTGCCAGCAGTCCTGCACTAGCGGGGAACCAAGAGACCCAGTACTTC. Its translation is CASSPALAGNQETQYF.

V usage is TRBV9 and J usage is TRBJ2-1, with 11 bases fitting TRBD1. The J segment lost 13 bases and the V segment lost 6 bases, leaving 15 bases of the junction unmatched. CDR1 and CDR2 from the germline V gene are SGDLS and YYNGEE. The length of the CDR3 is 15 residues. The CDR3 DNA reads TGTGCCAGCAACTCCGGGACAGGGGGAATAGAGACCCAGTTCTTC. Protein product: CASNSGTGGIETQFF. Looking up the rest from reference TRBV9 and TRBJ2-1 gives the full variable domain: DSGVTQTPKHLITATGQRVTLRCSPRSGDLSVYWYQQSLDQGLQFLIQYYNGEERAKGNILERFSAQQFPDLHSELNLSSLELGDSALYFCASNSGTGGIETQFFGPGTRLTVL.

This clonotype was counted many times. The chain employs TRBV10-3 and TRBJ2-7, with D perhaps matching TRBD2 (6 bases). Germline values: CDR1 ENHRY, CDR2 SYGVKD. The ends were cut back, 3 bases at V and 0 bases at J, with 6 bases in the middle. The CDR3 runs to 13 residues. The CDR3, as DNA: TGTGCCATCAGTGACGGGAGCTCCTACGAGCAGTACTTC. Residues: CAISDGSSYEQYF.

The chain has TRBV2 and TRBJ2-5; D remains ambiguous. This CDR3 is built from 13 residues. V lost 2 bases and J lost 4, with 8 bases in between. Germline lookup yields CDR1 SNHLY and CDR2 FYNNEI. CDR3 amino acids: CASSEKFSETQYF. CDR3 nucleotides: TGTGCCAGCAGTGAAAAGTTCTCAGAGACCCAGTACTTC.

The rearrangement uses TRBV12-3 or TRBV12-4 and TRBJ2-1; D is ambiguous. The CDR3 is 12 residues long. V lost 5 bases to trimming and J lost 9 bases, with 11 bases between them. The CDR3 region has the DNA TGTGCCAGCAGTCCCCGGACCACTGAGCAGTTCTTC. It codes for CASSPRTTEQFF.

This clonotype was recorded a few times. The rearrangement uses TRBV7-9 and TRBJ2-1; 11 positions match TRBD1. Germline values: CDR1 SEHNR, CDR2 FQNEAQ (reference sequence). J gave up 8 bases and V 6 bases, and 9 bases lay outside the gene matches. The CDR3 is 15 residues long. The DNA of the CDR3 is TGTGCCAGCAGTTCCCCGGGACAGGGGGTATATGAGCAGTTCTTC. It encodes CASSSPGQGVYEQFF.

This rearrangement joins TRBV7-2 to TRBJ2-5; either TRBD1 or TRBD2 may fit D (6 bases each). CDR3 length: 15 residues. V gave up 7 bases and J gave up 4 bases, with 19 bases separating them. Germline loops: CDR1 SGHTA, CDR2 FQGNSA. This CDR3 reads CASNPTWGAGETQYF. CDR3 in DNA: TGTGCCAGCAACCCGACGTGGGGGGCGGGAGAGACCCAGTACTTC. Based on the CDR3 plus reference TRBV7-2 and TRBJ2-5, the full variable domain is GAGVSQSPSNKVTEKGKDVELRCDPISGHTALYWYRQSLGQGLEFLIYFQGNSAPDKSGLPSDRFSAERTGGSVSTLTIQRTQQEDSAVYLCASNPTWGAGETQYFGPGTRLLVL.

The V and J genes are TRBV9 and TRBJ1-2; tentatively, D is TRBD1 (6 bases). The ends were cut back, 2 bases at V and 6 bases at J, with 23 bases in the middle. This CDR3 has 17 amino acids. Germline V CDR1 and CDR2: SGDLS, YYNGEE. CDR3 sequence (DNA): TGTGCCAGCAGCGTGGGCGTACAGGGCCAATTCAAAGATGGCTACACCTTC. Protein product: CASSVGVQGQFKDGYTF.

This clonotype was picked up a small number of times. V and J are TRBV4-3 and TRBJ1-2; tentatively, D is TRBD1 (5 bases). Germline V gene data show CDR1 as LGHNA and CDR2 as YSLEER. Trimming left V 1 base short and J 6 bases short, with 15 bases between. The CDR3 is made up of 15 amino acids. The CDR3 DNA reads as TGCGCCAGCAGCCAAGCGATCGGGCAGGGCCATGGCTACACCTTC. The encoded protein is CASSQAIGQGHGYTF.

The CDR3 region is CASSVNTGASYEQYF. The CDR3 bases are TGTGCCAGCAGCGTAAACACAGGGGCCTCCTACGAGCAGTACTTC. The chain combines TRBV9 with TRBJ2-7; 7 bases are a match to TRBD1. The length of the CDR3 is 15 residues. Germline assignment: CDR1 SGDLS and CDR2 YYNGEE. Trimming at V came to 1 base and at J to 0 bases, leaving 4 bases not matched to a gene.

V usage is TRBV7-2 and J usage is TRBJ1-5, with D perhaps matching TRBD1 (5 bases). Germline assignment: CDR1 SGHTA and CDR2 FQGNSA. V lost 6 bases and J 2 bases, leaving 14 bases between the germline ends. The CDR3 loop spans 15 amino acids. The CDR3 is CASSNPGQGNQPQHF. For the CDR3, the DNA is TGTGCCAGCAGTAACCCAGGGCAGGGCAATCAGCCCCAGCATTTT.

This clonotype came up a few times. The chain carries TRBV6-2 or TRBV6-3 and TRBJ2-7; 8 bases align to TRBD1. This CDR3 is 15 amino acids long. V lost 4 bases and J lost 2; bases outside the gene matches: 7. Looked up from germline, CDR1 is MNHEY and CDR2 is SVGEGT. The DNA for the CDR3 is TGTGCCAGCAGTTTCGGGACAGGACTCACCTACGAGCAGTACTTC. This gives the protein CASSFGTGLTYEQYF.

This rearrangement joins TRBV9 to TRBJ2-1; no clear D gene. CDR3 length: 15 residues. The V and J ends lost 3 bases and 0 bases respectively, with 10 bases between them. In germline, CDR1 is SGDLS, CDR2 YYNGEE. CDR3 sequence reads: CASSAEVSSYNEQFF. The DNA for the CDR3 is TGTGCCAGCAGCGCAGAAGTGAGCTCCTACAATGAGCAGTTCTTC.

DNA for the CDR3: TGTGCCAGCAGCACCCCGTCAGGGGACTTCATCTATGGCTACACCTTC. Translated, it gives CASSTPSGDFIYGYTF. V usage is TRBV9 and J usage is TRBJ1-2, with D perhaps TRBD1 (6 bases). Germline loops: CDR1 SGDLS, CDR2 YYNGEE. The CDR3 consists of 16 residues. The germline V and J ends were trimmed by 4 bases and 4 bases, with 20 bases remaining between them.

Notes on this clonotype: One end of the junction fails to match germline, which may point to a read error. The rearrangement links TRBV6-6 to TRBJ2-5; D unclear. The DNA end lines up better with TRBJ2-7; the J call may be wrong. Germline loops: CDR1 MNHNY, CDR2 SVGAGI (reference sequence). The CDR3 is 11 amino acids. CDR3 loop: CANSSDYEQYF. CDR3 DNA sequence: TGTGCCAACAGTTCAGACTACGAGCAGTACTTC.

This rearrangement joins TRBV25-1 to TRBJ2-5; TRBD2 matches 7 bases. This CDR3 has 15 amino acids. Germline V gene sequence: CDR1 MGHDK, CDR2 SYGVNS. V lost 2 bases and J lost 5; bases outside the gene matches: 8. CDR3 region: CASSEVGWRGETQYF. CDR3 sequence (DNA): TGTGCCAGCAGTGAAGTCGGGTGGCGGGGGGAGACCCAGTACTTC.

The V gene is TRBV7-9, the J gene TRBJ2-1; 11 positions match TRBD2. Germline loops: CDR1 SEHNR, CDR2 FQNEAQ (reference sequence). With 8 bases clipped from V and 7 bases from J, the junction kept 10 bases outside the gene matches. The CDR3 contains 15 residues. The chain's CDR3 is CASSLLAGVGNEQFF. The CDR3 DNA sequence: TGTGCCAGCTCATTACTAGCGGGGGTTGGTAATGAGCAGTTCTTC.